This T cell receptor (beta chain) was sequenced for a study of cytomegalovirus exposure and HLA in healthy donors. It was with 60 Vbeta and 13 Jbeta primers that the PCR ran. Generated by immunoSEQ multiplex PCR, the TCRdb table keeps only in-frame clones and is missing some. The sample yields 75,000 to 95,000 clones, approximately 78% seen once. Trimming stripped 2 bases from V and 3 bases from J, with 19 bases between. The germline gives CDR1 MGHRA, CDR2 YSYEKL. The CDR3 runs 17 residues. The V gene is TRBV4-1, the J gene TRBJ2-5, with D maybe TRBD1 (5 bases). The specimen was PBMCs. The source of this sequence is a woman aged 40 to 50 in good health and CMV-seropositive. The CDR3 loop reads CASSQPGMTVRKETQYF. The CDR3 bases are TGCGCCAGCAGCCAACCCGGAATGACAGTAAGAAAAGAGACCCAGTACTTC.